These T cell receptor beta chains were read from a single sample in a study of shared clonotypes between healthy human individuals. Sequencing used immunoSEQ multiplex PCR; TCRdb keeps in-frame clones, though not all of them. The table shows 1,400,000 or so clones, with 97% to 99% occurring only once. The source material was naive CD4+ T cells sorted from blood. The receptor set was obtained from a man younger than 40 in good health. CDR3s include the opening cysteine and the closing phenylalanine or tryptophan. The D gene is left open where the match is weak. Size is stated for part of the rows, as once, few or many counts, or as a class when the clone is expanded.

d_gene: TRBD2; j_gene: TRBJ2-2; abundance: .; v_gene: TRBV5-1; CDR3aa: CASSPRTSGRALGPGELFF; CDR3nt: TGCGCCAGCAGCCCCCGGACTAGCGGGAGGGCATTAGGGCCCGGGGAGCTGTTTTTT
d_gene: .; j_gene: TRBJ2-3; abundance: once; v_gene: TRBV6-5; CDR3aa: CASSYLGVGTDTQYF; CDR3nt: TGTGCCAGCAGTTACCTGGGAGTGGGCACAGATACGCAGTATTTT
d_gene: .; j_gene: TRBJ2-5; abundance: .; v_gene: TRBV6-5; CDR3aa: CASSYGSETQYF; CDR3nt: TGTGCCAGCAGTTACGGGTCCGAGACCCAGTACTTC
d_gene: TRBD1; j_gene: TRBJ2-5; abundance: .; v_gene: TRBV28; CDR3aa: CASSLGQGVGETQYF; CDR3nt: TGTGCCAGCAGTTTGGGACAGGGGGTGGGGGAGACCCAGTACTTC
d_gene: .; j_gene: TRBJ2-2; abundance: .; v_gene: TRBV27; CDR3aa: CASSWLAGELFF; CDR3nt: TGTGCCAGCAGCTGGTTGGCCGGGGAGCTGTTTTTT
d_gene: TRBD1; j_gene: TRBJ2-7; abundance: .; v_gene: TRBV29-1; CDR3aa: CSTGTGPYEQYF; CDR3nt: TGCAGCACCGGGACAGGGCCGTACGAGCAGTACTTC
d_gene: .; j_gene: TRBJ2-7; abundance: .; v_gene: TRBV30; CDR3aa: CAWSVLGGGEQYF; CDR3nt: TGTGCCTGGAGTGTACTGGGAGGGGGCGAGCAGTACTTC
d_gene: TRBD1; j_gene: TRBJ2-6; abundance: .; v_gene: TRBV6-1; CDR3aa: CASSGKGAWGANVLTF; CDR3nt: TGTGCCAGCAGTGGAAAGGGGGCCTGGGGGGCCAACGTCCTGACTTTC
d_gene: .; j_gene: TRBJ2-7; abundance: .; v_gene: TRBV9; CDR3aa: CASSPMGGYEQYF; CDR3nt: TGTGCCAGCAGCCCCATGGGGGGCTACGAGCAGTACTTC
d_gene: .; j_gene: TRBJ2-1; abundance: .; v_gene: TRBV19; CDR3aa: CASSMMGLPYNEQFF; CDR3nt: TGTGCCAGTAGTATGATGGGGTTGCCCTACAATGAGCAGTTCTTC
d_gene: TRBD2; j_gene: TRBJ2-4; abundance: .; v_gene: TRBV5-5; CDR3aa: CASSPGGGAKNIQYF; CDR3nt: TGTGCCAGCAGCCCCGGGGGGGGAGCCAAAAACATTCAGTACTTC
d_gene: .; j_gene: TRBJ2-3; abundance: .; v_gene: TRBV4-1; CDR3aa: CASSRPLGDTQYF; CDR3nt: TGCGCCAGCAGCCGACCCCTGGGGGATACGCAGTATTTT
d_gene: .; j_gene: TRBJ1-5; abundance: .; v_gene: TRBV11-2; CDR3aa: CASSLEGRWGNQPQHF; CDR3nt: TGTGCCAGCAGCTTAGAGGGGAGGTGGGGCAATCAGCCCCAGCATTTT
d_gene: .; j_gene: TRBJ2-5; abundance: .; v_gene: TRBV10-3; CDR3aa: CAISEGRPGTQYF; CDR3nt: TGTGCCATCAGTGAAGGGCGCCCAGGGACCCAGTACTTC
d_gene: TRBD1; j_gene: TRBJ2-7; abundance: .; v_gene: TRBV2; CDR3aa: CASGTGIFEQYF; CDR3nt: TGTGCCAGCGGGACAGGGATTTTTGAGCAGTACTTC
d_gene: TRBD1; j_gene: TRBJ2-3; abundance: .; v_gene: TRBV5-1; CDR3aa: CASSGTGSTDTQYF; CDR3nt: TGCGCCAGCAGCGGGACAGGGAGCACAGATACGCAGTATTTT
d_gene: .; j_gene: TRBJ2-2; abundance: .; v_gene: TRBV2; CDR3aa: CASSEFGELFF; CDR3nt: TGTGCCAGCAGTGAATTTGGGGAGCTGTTTTTT